The clone carrying this T cell receptor beta chain showed up just a few times. This sample was taken from a study of CD8 T cells in Susac syndrome. The CDR3 consists of 13 residues. With 2 bases removed from V and 1 base from J, the gap between germline ends came to 6 bases. Germline-derived CDR1 and CDR2 are MNHEY and SMNVEV (reference sequence). The study sequenced TCR beta in blood CD8+ and CD4+ T cells. Random hexamers were used to reverse transcribe an amount of about 0.5 to 1 ug RNA. Amplification of the TCR beta CDR3 was carried out by immunoSEQ multiplex PCR, which spanned a total of 54 Vbeta and 13 Jbeta segments. TCRdb re-called the immunoSEQ multiplex PCR reads with MiXCR, one entry per CDR3 protein. The sample shows some 70,000 distinct CDR3 sequences, over 85% of them seen only once.

Sequenced input: CD8+ T cells from PBMCs. The sequence came from a human donor with multiple sclerosis. The chain couples TRBV27 to TRBJ2-7; D uncertain. CDR3: CASSLPGSYEQYF. The CDR3 DNA reads TGTGCCAGCAGTTTACCTGGTTCCTACGAGCAGTACTTC.